The clone carrying this TCR beta chain was detected only once. The entry originates in a study of T cell responses to AZD1222 COVID-19 vaccine. V gave up 5 bases and J gave up 2 bases; unmatched junction bases: 13. This CDR3 region has 18 residues. Germline V gives CDR1 MDHEN, CDR2 SYDVKM. Data came from immunoSEQ multiplex PCR; TCRdb stores just in-frame clones and leaves some out. The sample lists approximately 180,000 clones, about nine tenths seen once, with about 2.8% in the top ten. The clonotype comes from an adult in good health. The sequences come from peripheral blood, collected on day 0 of AZD1222 vaccination. The V gene is TRBV28, the J gene TRBJ1-3; 9 bases line up with TRBD1. The CDR3 region has the DNA TGTGCCAGCAGTATCCAATCCTCCTACAGGGGGCCTGGAAACACCATATATTTT. Translation: CASSIQSSYRGPGNTIYF.